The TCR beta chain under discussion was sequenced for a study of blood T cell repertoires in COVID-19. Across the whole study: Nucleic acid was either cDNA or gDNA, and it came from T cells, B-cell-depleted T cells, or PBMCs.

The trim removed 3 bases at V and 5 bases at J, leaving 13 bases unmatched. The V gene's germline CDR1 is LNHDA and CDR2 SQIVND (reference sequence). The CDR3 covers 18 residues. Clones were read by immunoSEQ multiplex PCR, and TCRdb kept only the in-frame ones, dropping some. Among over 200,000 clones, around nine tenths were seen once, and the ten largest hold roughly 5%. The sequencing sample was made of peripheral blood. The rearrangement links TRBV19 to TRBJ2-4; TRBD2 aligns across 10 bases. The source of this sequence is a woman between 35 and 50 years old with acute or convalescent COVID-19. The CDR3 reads CASSIYPSGGLGENIQYF. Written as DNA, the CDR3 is TGTGCCAGTAGTATTTACCCTAGCGGGGGCCTAGGGGAAAACATTCAGTACTTC.